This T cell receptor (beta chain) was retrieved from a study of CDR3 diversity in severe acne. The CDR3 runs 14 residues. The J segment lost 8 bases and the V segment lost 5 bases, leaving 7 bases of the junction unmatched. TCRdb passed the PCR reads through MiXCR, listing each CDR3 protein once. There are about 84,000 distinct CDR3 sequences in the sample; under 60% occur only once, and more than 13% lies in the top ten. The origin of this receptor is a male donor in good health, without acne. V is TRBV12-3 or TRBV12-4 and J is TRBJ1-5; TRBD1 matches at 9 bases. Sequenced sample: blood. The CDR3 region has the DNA TGTGCCAGCAGTATCGGGACAGGGAGCGAGCCCCAGCATTTT. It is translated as CASSIGTGSEPQHF.